These 12 T cell receptor beta chains originate from one sample sequenced in a study of blood T cell repertoires in COVID-19. Some clones are missing from TCRdb's copy, which holds only in-frame ones; the method was immunoSEQ multiplex PCR. Among about 170,000 clones listed, 84% were seen once. The specimen was peripheral blood. These receptors were collected from a woman aged 70-85 years with COVID-19, enrolled during active disease.

The rearrangement joins TRBV18 to TRBJ2-7, with TRBD1 as a possible D gene (6 bases). From germline, CDR1 is KGHSH and CDR2 LQKENI. V was cut by 6 bases and J by 7 bases, with 16 bases left in between. This CDR3 has 13 amino acids. The CDR3, as DNA: TGTGCCAGCTCCGGATCGGACAGCCATGAGCAGTACGTC. Its translation: CASSGSDSHEQYV.

This clone was counted a single time. J is TRBJ2-2 and V is TRBV6-4, with a tentative D call TRBD1 (6 bases). The CDR3 contains 16 residues. V was clipped by 0 bases and J by 2 bases, with 10 bases between them. CDR1 is MRHNA, CDR2 SNTAGT, per germline. The DNA of the CDR3 is TGTGCCAGCAGTGACTCGGGGACACATAACACCGGGGAGCTGTTTTTT. It encodes CASSDSGTHNTGELFF.

The rearrangement joins TRBV18 to TRBJ2-7; 7 nucleotides align to TRBD2. Germline CDR1 KGHSH, CDR2 LQKENI. The CDR3 length is 13 residues. Unmatched junction bases numbered 4, after V lost 3 bases and J lost 5 bases. The CDR3 loop is CASSPLAGDEQYV. DNA of the CDR3: TGTGCCAGCTCACCGTTGGCGGGGGACGAGCAGTACGTC.

The chain employs TRBV28 and TRBJ1-1, with D maybe TRBD1 (6 bases). Germline V gene data show CDR1 as MDHEN and CDR2 as SYDVKM. CDR3 size: 13 residues. Trimming pared 4 bases from V and 10 bases from J, leaving 16 bases between. Here the CDR3 DNA reads TGTGCCAGCAGTTATATCGGTTGGGACACAGCTTTCTTT. Protein sequence: CASSYIGWDTAFF.

The chain joins TRBV6-2 or TRBV6-3 to TRBJ1-3; possible D gene TRBD1, 5 bases. Germline loops: CDR1 MNHEY, CDR2 SVGEGT. The V end lost 3 bases, the J end lost 10 bases, and 16 bases lay between the germline ends. This CDR3 is 14 amino acids long. This CDR3 is CASSYSPNGGTIYF. The CDR3 DNA reads as TGTGCCAGCAGTTATAGCCCAAATGGGGGGACCATATATTTT.

The chain employs TRBV7-9 and TRBJ2-7, with TRBD2 matching 8 bases. The CDR3 has 16 amino acids. The ends lost 1 base at V and 4 bases at J; junction bases unmatched: 9. The germline V gene encodes CDR1 SEHNR and CDR2 FQNEAQ (reference sequence). This chain's CDR3 is CASSLDSSGLGYEQYF. DNA of the CDR3: TGTGCCAGCAGCTTAGATTCGTCGGGACTAGGATACGAGCAGTACTTC.

The chain links TRBV14 to TRBJ2-5, with D possibly matching TRBD2 (6 bases). The germline gives CDR1 SGHDN, CDR2 FVKESK. This CDR3 comprises 13 residues. The ends were cut back, 4 bases at V and 8 bases at J, with 14 bases in the middle. DNA for the CDR3: TGTGCCAGCAGCCTGGTGTTAGCGGACACCCAGTACTTC. Protein sequence: CASSLVLADTQYF.

V is TRBV7-8 and J is TRBJ1-2; 10 bases match TRBD1. Per germline, CDR1 SGHVS and CDR2 FQNEAQ. V shed 5 bases, J shed 3 bases, and the junction held 6 bases outside the gene matches. The CDR3 has 15 amino acids. CDR3 sequence: CASSAPGTGDYGYTF. The CDR3 bases are TGTGCCAGCAGCGCTCCCGGGACAGGGGACTATGGCTACACCTTC.

The chain joins TRBV7-8 to TRBJ2-1; 12 bases line up with TRBD2. CDR1 and CDR2 (germline): SGHVS, FQNEAQ. Unmatched junction bases numbered 4, after V lost 0 bases and J lost 1 base. The CDR3 has 18 amino acids. The CDR3 is CASSLARTSGISYNEQFF. The CDR3 region has the DNA TGTGCCAGCAGCTTAGCGAGGACTAGCGGGATTTCCTACAATGAGCAGTTCTTC.

This clone appeared once. The chain couples TRBV2 to TRBJ1-6; TRBD1 matches at 8 bases. Germline assignment: CDR1 SNHLY and CDR2 FYNNEI. The CDR3 consists of 13 residues. V gave up 10 bases and J gave up 10 bases; unmatched junction bases: 9. Here the CDR3 DNA reads TGTGCCACCCACCGGACAGGGAACTCACCCCTCCACTTT. Protein: CATHRTGNSPLHF. The full variable domain, rest sourced from reference TRBV2 and TRBJ1-6, is EPEVTQTPSHQVTQMGQEVILRCVPISNHLYFYWYRQILGQKVEFLVSFYNNEISEKSEIFDDQFSVERPDGSNFTLKIRSTKLEDSAMYFCATHRTGNSPLHFGNGTRLTVT.

The chain joins TRBV2 to TRBJ2-1; 13 bases agree with TRBD2. V trimming: 5 bases; J trimming: 4 bases; junction bases outside the gene matches: 8. CDR3 length: 17 amino acids. The germline gives CDR1 SNHLY, CDR2 FYNNEI. Written as DNA, the CDR3 is TGTGCCAGCAGTTATTCAGGACTAGCGGGGGTATACAATGAGCAGTTCTTC. Translating gives CASSYSGLAGVYNEQFF.

The V call is TRBV5-1, the J call TRBJ1-1; the D is unclear. This CDR3 contains 14 residues. Trimming pared 4 bases from V and 6 bases from J, leaving 16 bases between. Per germline, CDR1 SGHRS and CDR2 YFSETQ. Here the CDR3 reads CASSTMKVGAEAFF. The CDR3 nucleotides are TGCGCCAGCAGCACAATGAAAGTGGGAGCTGAAGCTTTCTTT.